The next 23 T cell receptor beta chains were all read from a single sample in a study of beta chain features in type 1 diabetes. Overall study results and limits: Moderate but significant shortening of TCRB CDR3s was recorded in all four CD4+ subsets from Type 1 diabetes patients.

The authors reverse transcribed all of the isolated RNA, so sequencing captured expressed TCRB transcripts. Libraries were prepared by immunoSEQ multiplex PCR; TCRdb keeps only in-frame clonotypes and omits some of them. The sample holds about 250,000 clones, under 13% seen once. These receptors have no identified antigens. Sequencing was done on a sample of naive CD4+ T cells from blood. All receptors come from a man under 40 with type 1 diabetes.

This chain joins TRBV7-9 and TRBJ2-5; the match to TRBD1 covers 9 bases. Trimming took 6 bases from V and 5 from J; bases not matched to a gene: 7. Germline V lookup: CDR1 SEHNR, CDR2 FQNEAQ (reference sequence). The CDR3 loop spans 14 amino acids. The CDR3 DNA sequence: TGTGCCAGCAGGTGGGACAGGGACGTGGAGACCCAGTACTTC. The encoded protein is CASRWDRDVETQYF.

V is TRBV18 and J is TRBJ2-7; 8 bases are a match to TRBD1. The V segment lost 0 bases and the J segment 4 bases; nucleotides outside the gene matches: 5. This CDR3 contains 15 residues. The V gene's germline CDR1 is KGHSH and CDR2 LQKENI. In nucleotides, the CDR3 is TGTGCCAGCTCACCACCTGGAGACAGGGGTTACGAGCAGTACTTC. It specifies CASSPPGDRGYEQYF.

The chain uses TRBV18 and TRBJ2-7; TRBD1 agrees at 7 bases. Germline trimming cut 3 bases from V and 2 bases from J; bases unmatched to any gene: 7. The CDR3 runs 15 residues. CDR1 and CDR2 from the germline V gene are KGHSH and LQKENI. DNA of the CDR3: TGTGCCAGCTCACCTGACAGGGAACCCGCCTACGAGCAGTACTTC. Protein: CASSPDREPAYEQYF.

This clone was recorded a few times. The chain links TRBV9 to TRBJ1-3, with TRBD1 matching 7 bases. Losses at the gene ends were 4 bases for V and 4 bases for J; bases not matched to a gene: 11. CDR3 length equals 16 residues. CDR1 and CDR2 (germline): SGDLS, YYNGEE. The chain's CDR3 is CASSQKFGTAGNTIYF. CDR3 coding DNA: TGTGCCAGCAGCCAAAAATTCGGGACAGCCGGAAACACCATATATTTT.

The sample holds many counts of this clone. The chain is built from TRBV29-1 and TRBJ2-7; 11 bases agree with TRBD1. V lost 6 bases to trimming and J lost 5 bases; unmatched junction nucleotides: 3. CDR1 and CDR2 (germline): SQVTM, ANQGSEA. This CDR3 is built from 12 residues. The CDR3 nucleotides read TGCAGCGTCGGACAGGGGGCGGACGAGCAGTACTTC. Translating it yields CSVGQGADEQYF.

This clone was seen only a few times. The CDR3 is CASTLARLPYEQYF. DNA of the CDR3: TGTGCCAGCACCCTGGCCCGTCTCCCCTACGAGCAGTACTTC. The chain has TRBV28 and TRBJ2-7, with D unclear. The germline V gene has CDR1 MDHEN and CDR2 SYDVKM. V was pared by 7 bases and J by 2 bases, with 15 bases between. The CDR3 runs to 14 residues.

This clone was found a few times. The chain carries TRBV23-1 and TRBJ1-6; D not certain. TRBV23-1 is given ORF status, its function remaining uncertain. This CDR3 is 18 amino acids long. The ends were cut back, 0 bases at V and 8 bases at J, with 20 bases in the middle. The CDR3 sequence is CASSQSACGPVVDSPLHF. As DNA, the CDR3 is TGCGCCAGCAGTCAATCGGCCTGTGGGCCCGTCGTCGATTCACCCCTCCACTTT.

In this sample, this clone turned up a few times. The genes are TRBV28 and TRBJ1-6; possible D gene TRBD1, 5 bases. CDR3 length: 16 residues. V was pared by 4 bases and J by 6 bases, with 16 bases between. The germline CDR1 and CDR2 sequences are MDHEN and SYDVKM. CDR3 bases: TGTGCCAGCAGTTCCCCCTGGCGACAGATTAATTCACCCCTCCACTTT. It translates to CASSSPWRQINSPLHF. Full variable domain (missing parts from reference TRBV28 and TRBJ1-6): DVKVTQSSRYLVKRTGEKVFLECVQDMDHENMFWYRQDPGLGLRLIYFSYDVKMKEKGDIPEGYSVSREKKERFSLILESASTNQTSMYLCASSSPWRQINSPLHFGNGTRLTVT.

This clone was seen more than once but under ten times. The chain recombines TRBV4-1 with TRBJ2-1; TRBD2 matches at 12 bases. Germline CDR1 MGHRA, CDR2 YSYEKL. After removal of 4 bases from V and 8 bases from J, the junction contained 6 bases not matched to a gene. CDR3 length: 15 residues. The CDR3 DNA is TGCGCCAGCAGCCTTCTAGCGGGGGGGAGGGATGAGCAGTTCTTC. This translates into CASSLLAGGRDEQFF.

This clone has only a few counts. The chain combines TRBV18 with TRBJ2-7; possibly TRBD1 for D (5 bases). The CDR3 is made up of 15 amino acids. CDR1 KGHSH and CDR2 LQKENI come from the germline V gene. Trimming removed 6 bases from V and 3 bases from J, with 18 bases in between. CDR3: CASSKTMTDFYEQYF. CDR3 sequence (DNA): TGTGCCAGCTCGAAGACCATGACAGATTTCTACGAGCAGTACTTC.

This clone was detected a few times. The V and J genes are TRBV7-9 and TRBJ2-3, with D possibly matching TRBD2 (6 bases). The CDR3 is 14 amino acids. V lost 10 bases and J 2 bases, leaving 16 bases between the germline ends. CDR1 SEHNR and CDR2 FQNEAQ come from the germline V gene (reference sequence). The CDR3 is CATTPGLSTDTQYF. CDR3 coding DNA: TGTGCCACTACACCGGGACTTTCCACAGATACGCAGTATTTT.

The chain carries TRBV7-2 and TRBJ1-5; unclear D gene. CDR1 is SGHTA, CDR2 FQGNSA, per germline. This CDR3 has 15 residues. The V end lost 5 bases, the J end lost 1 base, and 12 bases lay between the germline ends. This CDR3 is CASSPRRGSNQPQHF. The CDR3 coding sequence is TGTGCCAGCAGCCCTAGGAGAGGGAGCAATCAGCCCCAGCATTTT.

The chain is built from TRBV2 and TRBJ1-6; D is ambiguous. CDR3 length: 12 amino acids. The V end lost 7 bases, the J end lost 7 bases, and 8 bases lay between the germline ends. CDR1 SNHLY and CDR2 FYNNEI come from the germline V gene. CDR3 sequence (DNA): TGTGCCAGCAACCCGGGGAATTCACCCCTCCACTTT. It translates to CASNPGNSPLHF.

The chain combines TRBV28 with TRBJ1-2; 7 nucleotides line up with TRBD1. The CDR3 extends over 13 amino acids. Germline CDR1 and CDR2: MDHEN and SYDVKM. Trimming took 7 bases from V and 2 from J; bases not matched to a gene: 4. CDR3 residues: CASNQQGNYGYTF. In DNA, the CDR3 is TGTGCCAGCAACCAACAGGGGAACTATGGCTACACCTTC.

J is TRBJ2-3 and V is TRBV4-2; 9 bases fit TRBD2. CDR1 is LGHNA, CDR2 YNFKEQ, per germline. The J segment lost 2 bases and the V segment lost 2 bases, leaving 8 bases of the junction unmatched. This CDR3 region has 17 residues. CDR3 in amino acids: CASSQTIAGAVTDTQYF. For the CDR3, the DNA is TGTGCCAGCAGCCAAACAATAGCGGGGGCCGTCACAGATACGCAGTATTTT.

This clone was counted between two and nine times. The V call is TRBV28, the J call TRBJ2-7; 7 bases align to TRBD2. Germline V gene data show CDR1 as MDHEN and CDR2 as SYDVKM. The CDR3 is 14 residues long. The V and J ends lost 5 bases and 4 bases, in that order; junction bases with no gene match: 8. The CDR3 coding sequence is TGTGCCAGCAGTACCTCCGGGGGGACGTACGAGCAGTACTTC. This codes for CASSTSGGTYEQYF.

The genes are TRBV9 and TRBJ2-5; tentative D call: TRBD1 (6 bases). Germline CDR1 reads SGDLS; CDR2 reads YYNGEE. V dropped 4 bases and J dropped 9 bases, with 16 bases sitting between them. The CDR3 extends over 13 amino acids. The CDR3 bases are TGTGCCAGCAGCTCGTCCAGGGGTTCGGCCCAGTACTTC. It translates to CASSSSRGSAQYF.

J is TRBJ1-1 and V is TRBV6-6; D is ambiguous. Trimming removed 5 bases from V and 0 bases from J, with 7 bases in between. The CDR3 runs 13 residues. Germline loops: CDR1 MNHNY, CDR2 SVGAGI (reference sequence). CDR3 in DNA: TGTGCCAGCAGTACACAAGTGAACACTGAAGCTTTCTTT. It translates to CASSTQVNTEAFF.

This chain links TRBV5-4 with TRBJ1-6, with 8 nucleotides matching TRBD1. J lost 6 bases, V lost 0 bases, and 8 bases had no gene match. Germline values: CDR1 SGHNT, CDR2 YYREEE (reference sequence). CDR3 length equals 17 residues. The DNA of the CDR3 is TGTGCCAGCAGCTTGGGGACAGGGCCGTTCTCTAATTCACCCCTCCACTTT. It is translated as CASSLGTGPFSNSPLHF.

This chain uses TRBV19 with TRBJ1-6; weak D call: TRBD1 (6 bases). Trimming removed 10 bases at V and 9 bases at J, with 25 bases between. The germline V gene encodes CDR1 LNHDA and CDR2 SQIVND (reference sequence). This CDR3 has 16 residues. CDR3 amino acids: CATTQPVGGRGSPLHF. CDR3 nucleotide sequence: TGTGCCACCACTCAACCGGTCGGGGGGCGAGGTTCACCCCTCCACTTT.

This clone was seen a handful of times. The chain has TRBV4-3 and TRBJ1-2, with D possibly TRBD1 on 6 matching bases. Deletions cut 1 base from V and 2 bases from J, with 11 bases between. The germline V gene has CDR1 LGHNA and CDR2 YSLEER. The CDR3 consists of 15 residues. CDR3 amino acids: CASSQGSRGNYGYTF. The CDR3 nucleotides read TGCGCCAGCAGCCAAGGGAGCAGGGGCAACTATGGCTACACCTTC.

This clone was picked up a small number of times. This CDR3 is CASGYGGIKADTQYF. The CDR3 DNA sequence: TGTGCCAGCGGGTATGGGGGGATAAAAGCAGATACGCAGTATTTT. The chain couples TRBV7-2 to TRBJ2-3; a possible D gene is TRBD2 (6 bases). CDR3 length equals 15 residues. Trimming left V 8 bases short and J 4 bases short, with 19 bases between. Germline lookup yields CDR1 SGHTA and CDR2 FQGNSA. Combining the CDR3 with reference TRBV7-2 and TRBJ2-3 gives the whole variable domain GAGVSQSPSNKVTEKGKDVELRCDPISGHTALYWYRQSLGQGLEFLIYFQGNSAPDKSGLPSDRFSAERTGGSVSTLTIQRTQQEDSAVYLCASGYGGIKADTQYFGPGTRLTVL.

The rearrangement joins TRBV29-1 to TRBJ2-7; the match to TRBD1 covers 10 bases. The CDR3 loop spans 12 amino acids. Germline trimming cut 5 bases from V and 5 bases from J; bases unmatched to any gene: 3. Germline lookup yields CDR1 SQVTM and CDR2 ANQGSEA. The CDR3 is CSVTTGGDEQYF. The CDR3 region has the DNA TGCAGCGTTACGACAGGGGGCGACGAGCAGTACTTC.